This T cell receptor (beta chain) originates from a study of control samples from healthy donors and cancer patients. This clone came up many times. The CDR3 has 14 amino acids. In germline, CDR1 is MNHEY, CDR2 SMNVEV (reference sequence). The germline V and J ends were trimmed by 3 bases and 1 base, with 10 bases remaining between them. The table came from immunoSEQ multiplex PCR; TCRdb's copy has only in-frame clones and leaves some out. The top ten hold approximately 1% of the sample, which has under 200,000 clones, just over 95% seen once. The chain links TRBV27 to TRBJ2-7; D is ambiguous. The sequencing sample was made of blood. The sequence was obtained from a woman younger than 45 in good health. The CDR3 loop is CASSFTTHSYEQYF. In DNA form, the CDR3 reads TGTGCCAGCAGTTTCACAACCCATTCCTACGAGCAGTACTTC.